The sequence of this T cell receptor beta chain was determined in a study of spatial heterogeneity in lung cancer. Study as a whole: Averaged across combinations, each unique TCR and UMI pairing appeared more than ten times in raw reads, which were uncorrected.

This clonotype was seen a few times. Specified time point: sample taken at primary tumor resection. The donors were 70 or so patients with non-small cell lung cancer that was early-stage and untreated. TCRdb ran MiXCR on the 5' RACE reads and lists one entry per CDR3 protein. The sample lists 9,500 to 12,000 distinct CDR3 sequences; 6% to 6.5% were seen once. This CDR3 spans 14 amino acids. The germline CDR1 and CDR2 sequences are MGHRA and YSYEKL. V was shortened by 0 bases and J by 1 base, with 7 bases between the two germline ends. The sequencing used PBMCs, collected at surgery. The TCR comes from a male donor with early-stage non-small cell lung cancer. The V call is TRBV4-1, the J call TRBJ2-7, with D uncertain. The CDR3, as DNA: TGCGCCAGCAGCCAAGATGCTAATTCCTACGAGCAGTACTTC. Protein: CASSQDANSYEQYF.